This T cell receptor beta chain was captured by sequencing in a study of radiation and T cells in renal cell carcinoma. The time point is: blood 2 weeks post-SBRT. Stated treatment: 15 Gy SBRT to primary tumor, nephrectomy 4 weeks later. Radiation-treated patients gave blood at baseline, week 2 and week 4. Assay: immunoSEQ multiplex PCR; the TCRdb copy retains only in-frame clones and omits some. There are roughly 130,000 clones in the sample; 75% to 85% occur only once, and approximately 2% lies in the top ten. Notes on the study in general: Baseline intratumoral clonotype presence is unknown without pretreatment biopsies. From baseline, blood top tumor clonotypes peaked at 2 weeks post-radiation.

Comments on this clone: The antigen is unknown.

V trimming: 8 bases; J trimming: 0 bases; junction bases outside the gene matches: 1. The CDR3 totals 11 residues. Germline V lookup: CDR1 GTSNPN, CDR2 SVGIG (reference sequence). The clonotype originates from a woman in her fifties or sixties with renal cell carcinoma. The chain links TRBV30 to TRBJ2-7; 7 nucleotides align to TRBD1. This material consisted of blood, taken from a patient whose treatment included radiotherapy and nephrectomy. CDR3 coding DNA: TGTGCCGGGACAGTCTCCTACGAGCAGTACTTC. Encoded protein: CAGTVSYEQYF.